The source of this T cell receptor (beta chain) is a study of T cells after yellow fever vaccination. This clonotype was detected a few times. TCRdb ran MiXCR on the 5' RACE reads and lists one entry per CDR3 protein. Of a few hundred thousand distinct CDR3 sequences listed, 6.5% to 8.5% are singletons. With 4 bases clipped from V and 3 bases from J, the junction kept 11 bases outside the gene matches. The CDR3 length is 16 residues. The germline gives CDR1 SGHRS, CDR2 YFSETQ. This receptor was taken from a man aged 25 to 40 who received the YFV17D yellow fever vaccine. Sequencing was performed on CD4+ T cells sorted from PBMCs, taken 15 days after the yellow fever booster vaccination. This chain links TRBV5-1 with TRBJ2-7; 9 nucleotides match TRBD2. The CDR3 spells CASSPRLGSGSYEQYF. For the CDR3, the DNA is TGCGCCAGCAGCCCACGACTGGGTAGCGGGAGCTACGAGCAGTACTTC.